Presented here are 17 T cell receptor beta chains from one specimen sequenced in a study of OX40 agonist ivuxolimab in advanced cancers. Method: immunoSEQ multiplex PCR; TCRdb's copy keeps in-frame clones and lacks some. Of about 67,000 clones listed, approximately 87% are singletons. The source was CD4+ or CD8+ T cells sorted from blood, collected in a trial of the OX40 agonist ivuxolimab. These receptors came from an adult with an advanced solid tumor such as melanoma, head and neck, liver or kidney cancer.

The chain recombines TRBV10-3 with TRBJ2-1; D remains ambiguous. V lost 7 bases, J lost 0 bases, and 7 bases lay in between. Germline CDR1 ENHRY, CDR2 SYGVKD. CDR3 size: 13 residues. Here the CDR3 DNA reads TGTGCCATCAAGGCTAGCTCCTACAATGAGCAGTTCTTC. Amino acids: CAIKASSYNEQFF.

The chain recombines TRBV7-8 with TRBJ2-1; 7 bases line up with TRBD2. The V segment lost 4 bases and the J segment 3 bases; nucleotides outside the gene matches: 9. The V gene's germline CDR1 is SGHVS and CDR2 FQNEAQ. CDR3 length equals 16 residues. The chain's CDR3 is CASSSRTRFDYNEQFF. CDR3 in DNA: TGTGCCAGCAGCTCTCGGACTAGGTTCGACTACAATGAGCAGTTCTTC.

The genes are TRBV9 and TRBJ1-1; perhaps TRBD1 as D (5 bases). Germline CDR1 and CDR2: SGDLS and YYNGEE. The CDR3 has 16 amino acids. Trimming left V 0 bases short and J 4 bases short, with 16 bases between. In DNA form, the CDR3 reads TGTGCCAGCAGCGTAGCGGGTCAGGGAATCGGCACTGAAGCTTTCTTT. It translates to CASSVAGQGIGTEAFF.

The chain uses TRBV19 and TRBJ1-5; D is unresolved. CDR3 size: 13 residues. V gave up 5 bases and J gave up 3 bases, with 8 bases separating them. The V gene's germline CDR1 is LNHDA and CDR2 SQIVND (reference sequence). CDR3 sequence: CASSVHINQPQHF. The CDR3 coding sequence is TGTGCCAGTAGTGTACACATCAATCAGCCCCAGCATTTT.

CDR3 DNA: TGTGCCAGCTCACCGGACAGGGAATATCAGCCCCAGCATTTT. It yields the protein CASSPDREYQPQHF. The chain recombines TRBV18 with TRBJ1-5; 8 positions agree with TRBD1. The V gene end was trimmed by 3 bases and the J gene end by 5 bases; junction bases not matched to a gene: 3. The CDR3 covers 14 residues. Germline assignment: CDR1 KGHSH and CDR2 LQKENI.

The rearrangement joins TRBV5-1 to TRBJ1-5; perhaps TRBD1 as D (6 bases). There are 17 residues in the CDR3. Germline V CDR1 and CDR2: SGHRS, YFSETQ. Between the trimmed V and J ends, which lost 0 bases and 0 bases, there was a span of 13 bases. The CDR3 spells CASSLAPGAGSNQPQHF. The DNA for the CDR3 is TGCGCCAGCAGCTTGGCCCCAGGGGCAGGTAGCAATCAGCCCCAGCATTTT.

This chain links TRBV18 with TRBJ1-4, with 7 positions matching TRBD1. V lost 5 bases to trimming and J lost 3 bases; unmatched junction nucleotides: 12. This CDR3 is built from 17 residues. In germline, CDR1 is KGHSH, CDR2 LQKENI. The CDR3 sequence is CASSFNSPQGSNEKLFF. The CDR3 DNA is TGTGCCAGCTCATTCAACTCACCACAGGGGTCTAATGAAAAACTGTTTTTT.

Here the CDR3 reads CASSLAGLGSPLHF. CDR3 bases: TGCGCCAGCAGCTTGGCAGGGCTAGGTTCACCCCTCCACTTT. The J gene is TRBJ1-6, the V gene TRBV5-1, with TRBD1 as a possible D gene (5 bases). This CDR3 has 14 residues. Germline loops: CDR1 SGHRS, CDR2 YFSETQ. Trimming took 0 bases from V and 9 from J, leaving 10 bases between them.

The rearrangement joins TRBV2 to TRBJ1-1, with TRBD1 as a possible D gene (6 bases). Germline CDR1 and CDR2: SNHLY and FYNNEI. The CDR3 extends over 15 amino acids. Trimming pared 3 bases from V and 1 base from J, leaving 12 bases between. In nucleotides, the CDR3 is TGTGCCAGCAGTGATGGGGGCGCGGGGAACACTGAAGCTTTCTTT. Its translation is CASSDGGAGNTEAFF.

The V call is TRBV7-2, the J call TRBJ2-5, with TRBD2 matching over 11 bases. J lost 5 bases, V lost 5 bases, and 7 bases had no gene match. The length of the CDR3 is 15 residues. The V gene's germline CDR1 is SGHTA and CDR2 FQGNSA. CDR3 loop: CASSRSSGGLETQYF. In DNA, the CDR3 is TGTGCCAGCAGCCGTTCTAGCGGGGGGCTGGAGACCCAGTACTTC.

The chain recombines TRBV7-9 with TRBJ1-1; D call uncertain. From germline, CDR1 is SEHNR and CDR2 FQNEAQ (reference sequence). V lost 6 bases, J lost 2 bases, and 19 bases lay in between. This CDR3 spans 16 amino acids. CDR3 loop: CASRPYPTGLNTEAFF. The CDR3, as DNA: TGTGCCAGCAGACCTTACCCTACGGGCCTCAACACTGAAGCTTTCTTT.

The CDR3 loop is CASSLGLEREQFF. The CDR3 nucleotides read TGTGCCAGCAGCTTGGGACTTGAGAGAGAGCAGTTCTTC. The chain employs TRBV7-2 and TRBJ2-1, with TRBD2 as a possible D gene (6 bases). V lost 3 bases and J lost 10, with 13 bases in between. From germline, CDR1 is SGHTA and CDR2 FQGNSA. This CDR3 is 13 amino acids long.

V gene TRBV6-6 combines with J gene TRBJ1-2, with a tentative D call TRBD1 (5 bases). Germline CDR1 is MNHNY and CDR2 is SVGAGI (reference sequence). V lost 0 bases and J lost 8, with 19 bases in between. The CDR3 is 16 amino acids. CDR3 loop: CASSYSIPFGGDGYTF. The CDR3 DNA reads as TGTGCCAGCAGTTACTCGATCCCTTTCGGAGGGGACGGCTACACCTTC.

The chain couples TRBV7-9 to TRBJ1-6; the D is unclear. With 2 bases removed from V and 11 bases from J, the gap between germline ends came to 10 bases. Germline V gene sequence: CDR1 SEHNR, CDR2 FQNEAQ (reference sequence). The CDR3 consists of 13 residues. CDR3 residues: CASSLSRVAPLHF. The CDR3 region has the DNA TGTGCCAGCAGCTTATCGAGGGTCGCACCCCTCCACTTT.

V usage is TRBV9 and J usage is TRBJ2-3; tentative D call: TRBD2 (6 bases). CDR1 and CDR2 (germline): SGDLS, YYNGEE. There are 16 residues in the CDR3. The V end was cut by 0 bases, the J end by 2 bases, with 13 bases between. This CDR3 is CASSVVEGSYTDTQYF. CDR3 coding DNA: TGTGCCAGCAGCGTAGTGGAGGGATCCTACACAGATACGCAGTATTTT.

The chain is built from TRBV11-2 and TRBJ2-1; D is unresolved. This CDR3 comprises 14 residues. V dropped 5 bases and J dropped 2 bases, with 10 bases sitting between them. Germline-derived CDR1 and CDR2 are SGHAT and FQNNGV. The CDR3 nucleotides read TGTGCCAGCAGCATAAGAGTCGCCTACAATGAGCAGTTCTTC. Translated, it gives CASSIRVAYNEQFF.

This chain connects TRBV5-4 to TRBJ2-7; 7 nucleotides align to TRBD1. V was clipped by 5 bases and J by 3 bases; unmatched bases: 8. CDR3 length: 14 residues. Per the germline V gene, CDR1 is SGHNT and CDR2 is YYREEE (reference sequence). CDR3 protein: CASSLPGQLYEQYF. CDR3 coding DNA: TGTGCCAGCAGTCTACCGGGACAGCTCTACGAGCAGTACTTC.